The 32 T cell receptor beta chains below were found in one sample sequenced in a study of blood T cell repertoires in COVID-19. Produced via immunoSEQ multiplex PCR; TCRdb's table is partial and in-frame only. The table records about 220,000 clones, roughly 82% of them present only once. The specimen sequenced was peripheral blood. These receptors were obtained from a woman aged 70-85 years with acute or convalescent COVID-19.

This clone was picked up many times. The V gene is TRBV5-5, the J gene TRBJ1-1; unclear D gene. Germline assignment: CDR1 SGHKS and CDR2 YYEKEE (reference sequence). Trimming stripped 0 bases from V and 1 base from J, with 4 bases between. CDR3 size: 13 residues. The CDR3 loop is CASSLAGNTEAFF. The CDR3 DNA sequence: TGTGCCAGCAGCTTGGCGGGGAACACTGAAGCTTTCTTT.

In the case of this clone: This sample includes further DNA sequences coding for the same CDR3. The chain combines TRBV29-1 with TRBJ1-1, with a tentative D call TRBD1 (5 bases). The CDR3 extends over 12 amino acids. Germline values: CDR1 SQVTM, CDR2 ANQGSEA. The V gene lost 4 bases and the J gene lost 1 base, with 7 bases spanning the gap. The CDR3 region is CSVGRGNTEAFF. In nucleotides, the CDR3 is TGCAGCGTTGGAAGGGGGAACACTGAAGCTTTCTTT. Variable domain in full (rest from reference TRBV29-1 and TRBJ1-1): SAVISQKPSRDICQRGTSLTIQCQVDSQVTMMFWYRQQPGQSLTLIATANQGSEATYESGFVIDKFPISRPNLTFSTLTVSNMSPEDSSIYLCSVGRGNTEAFFGQGTRLTVV.

The V and J genes are TRBV7-8 and TRBJ1-2, with a tentative D call TRBD1 (6 bases). Germline V gene data show CDR1 as SGHVS and CDR2 as FQNEAQ. Trimming shortened V by 8 bases and J by 4 bases, and 20 bases separated the two germline ends. The CDR3 is made up of 15 amino acids. As DNA, the CDR3 is TGTGCCAGCGCATCCACGGGGGGCGCATCCTATGGCTACACCTTC. This gives the protein CASASTGGASYGYTF.

This clone has a handful of counts. The chain combines TRBV19 with TRBJ1-2, with D unclear. The CDR3 consists of 17 residues. V lost 3 bases to trimming and J lost 0 bases, with 17 bases between them. Germline V gene sequence: CDR1 LNHDA, CDR2 SQIVND (reference sequence). The CDR3 nucleotides read TGTGCCAGTAGTATTATTTCGGGGATAGCAACTAACTATGGCTACACCTTC. This translates into CASSIISGIATNYGYTF.

The chain carries TRBV5-8 and TRBJ2-5; TRBD2 matches 11 bases. Unmatched junction bases numbered 7, after V lost 3 bases and J lost 0 bases. Germline values: CDR1 SGHTS, CDR2 YDEGEE. CDR3 length: 17 residues. DNA of the CDR3: TGTGCCAGCAGCTCACGACTAGCGGGGATGTACCAAGAGACCCAGTACTTC. This encodes CASSSRLAGMYQETQYF.

This clone was seen only a few times. The chain links TRBV11-3 to TRBJ1-5, with 10 nucleotides matching TRBD1. Germline assignment: CDR1 SGHNT and CDR2 YENEEA. The ends lost 6 bases at V and 1 base at J; junction bases unmatched: 12. There are 18 residues in the CDR3. The CDR3 DNA sequence: TGTGCCAGCAGGTTACCGGGACAGGGGCGACTAAGCAATCAGCCCCAGCATTTT. It codes for CASRLPGQGRLSNQPQHF.

The gene calls are TRBV11-2 and TRBJ2-1, with 8 bases lining up with TRBD2. This CDR3 has 17 residues. Trimming removed 2 bases from V and 7 bases from J; junction bases left unmatched: 13. Germline CDR1 is SGHAT and CDR2 is FQNNGV. CDR3: CASSLRSGGLLRNEQFF. CDR3 in DNA: TGTGCCAGCAGCTTACGATCGGGGGGGCTCTTGAGAAATGAGCAGTTCTTC.

V is TRBV7-9 and J is TRBJ1-1; tentative D call: TRBD1 (5 bases). Trimming pared 2 bases from V and 0 bases from J, leaving 10 bases between. The germline gives CDR1 SEHNR, CDR2 FQNEAQ (reference sequence). The CDR3 sequence is 15 residues long. CDR3 coding DNA: TGTGCCAGCAGCTTAAGGGGTTTGATGAACACTGAAGCTTTCTTT. This sequence encodes CASSLRGLMNTEAFF.

This clone has just a few counts. The rearrangement uses TRBV4-1 and TRBJ1-5; D may be TRBD1 (6 bases). V was trimmed by 0 bases and J by 5 bases, leaving 11 bases between them. This CDR3 is built from 15 residues. Germline values: CDR1 MGHRA, CDR2 YSYEKL. CDR3 nucleotides: TGCGCCAGCAGCCAAGACAGGGGCATTGATCAGCCCCAGCATTTT. This codes for CASSQDRGIDQPQHF.

This chain connects TRBV6-5 to TRBJ1-2; the D is unclear. CDR3 length equals 14 residues. V lost 6 bases, J lost 8 bases, and 19 bases lay in between. Germline V lookup: CDR1 MNHEY, CDR2 SVGAGI. The CDR3 spells CASSPFIGAMGYTF. CDR3 nucleotide sequence: TGTGCCAGCAGCCCCTTCATAGGAGCTATGGGCTACACCTTC.

The V call is TRBV18, the J call TRBJ2-6, with 7 bases fitting TRBD1. The CDR3 length is 22 residues. Losses at the gene ends were 2 bases for V and 0 bases for J; bases not matched to a gene: 19. Germline CDR1 and CDR2: KGHSH and LQKENI. The CDR3 loop reads CASSPIRVDRWTTDSGANVLTF. The CDR3 region has the DNA TGTGCCAGCTCACCAATACGAGTGGACAGGTGGACCACCGACTCTGGGGCCAACGTCCTGACTTTC. Full variable domain (remainder filled in from reference TRBV18 and TRBJ2-6): NAGVMQNPRHLVRRRGQEARLRCSPMKGHSHVYWYRQLPEEGLKFMVYLQKENIIDESGMPKERFSAEFPKEGPSILRIQQVVRGDSAAYFCASSPIRVDRWTTDSGANVLTFGAGSRLTVL.

V and J are TRBV15 and TRBJ2-3; D unresolved. This CDR3 is built from 15 residues. CDR1 is LNHNV, CDR2 YYDKDF, per germline (reference sequence). Between the trimmed V and J ends, which lost 0 bases and 1 base, there was a span of 8 bases. DNA of the CDR3: TGTGCCACCAGCAGAGATACGGGTGGCACAGATACGCAGTATTTT. Its translation: CATSRDTGGTDTQYF.

The rearrangement uses TRBV28 and TRBJ1-4; D possibly corresponds to TRBD1 (5 bases). The germline V gene encodes CDR1 MDHEN and CDR2 SYDVKM. This CDR3 has 19 residues. V was pared by 5 bases and J by 1 base, with 23 bases between. The CDR3 region has the DNA TGTGCCAGCAGTCTCTGGGACTTCGAGGAGGGGCAAACTAATGAAAAACTGTTTTTT. Its translation is CASSLWDFEEGQTNEKLFF.

The gene calls are TRBV18 and TRBJ1-2, with D perhaps matching TRBD1 (5 bases). CDR1 is KGHSH, CDR2 LQKENI, per germline. The CDR3 is 13 residues long. V lost 2 bases to trimming and J lost 5 bases, with 9 bases between them. The CDR3 spells CASSPGRDYGYTF. CDR3 DNA sequence: TGTGCCAGCTCACCAGGCAGGGATTATGGCTACACCTTC.

This chain connects TRBV2 to TRBJ2-1, with 7 bases aligning to TRBD2. The CDR3 contains 15 residues. Germline V gene lookup returns CDR1 SNHLY and CDR2 FYNNEI. Unmatched junction bases numbered 8, after V lost 5 bases and J lost 4 bases. For the CDR3, the DNA is TGTGCCAGCAGTTGGGACTACGCTTCGTACAATGAGCAGTTCTTC. The encoded protein is CASSWDYASYNEQFF.

The chain employs TRBV5-1 and TRBJ2-7, with 7 nucleotides matching TRBD1. Germline assignment: CDR1 SGHRS and CDR2 YFSETQ. The CDR3 contains 16 residues. The V and J ends lost 4 bases and 0 bases, in that order; junction bases with no gene match: 10. CDR3 DNA: TGCGCCAGCAGCCCTCGGGACAGCATTTACTCCTACGAGCAGTACTTC. It yields the protein CASSPRDSIYSYEQYF.

The chain recombines TRBV7-2 with TRBJ1-3; the D gene is possibly TRBD1 (5 bases). This CDR3 spans 14 amino acids. Trimming cost V 6 bases and J 3 bases, with 12 bases left between them. Germline V gives CDR1 SGHTA, CDR2 FQGNSA. CDR3 in amino acids: CASSRDSFGNTIYF. CDR3 DNA sequence: TGTGCCAGCAGTCGAGACAGTTTTGGAAACACCATATATTTT.

The chain uses TRBV21-1 and TRBJ1-5; the DNA was not compared with TRBD1, the D call given in the table. TRBV21-1 is given as a pseudogene. This CDR3 has 16 residues. The CDR3 bases are TGTGCCAGCAGCCGTCAGCAGGGGATGATCAATCAGCCCCAGCATTTT. Translation: CASSRQQGMINQPQHF.

The rearrangement uses TRBV13 and TRBJ2-5; 15 nucleotides match TRBD2. V was clipped by 5 bases and J by 1 base; unmatched bases: 2. Looked up from germline, CDR1 is PRHDT and CDR2 is FYEKMQ (reference sequence). This CDR3 is built from 16 residues. The CDR3 bases are TGTGCCAGCAGCCCGGGACTAGCGGGGGGCCAAGAGACCCAGTACTTC. This encodes CASSPGLAGGQETQYF.

A note on this clone: This same CDR3 is encoded by further DNA sequences in the sample. CDR3 amino acids: CSVGQGVTGELFF. CDR3 nucleotide sequence: TGCAGCGTCGGACAGGGGGTGACCGGGGAGCTGTTTTTT. The rearrangement joins TRBV29-1 to TRBJ2-2; 10 bases fit TRBD1. This CDR3 comprises 13 residues. CDR1 and CDR2 (germline): SQVTM, ANQGSEA. The V and J ends lost 6 bases and 5 bases, in that order; junction bases with no gene match: 3.

A single count supports this clone. The rearrangement joins TRBV5-1 to TRBJ1-6; 11 nucleotides match TRBD1. V shed 4 bases, J shed 8 bases, and the junction held 2 bases outside the gene matches. Germline CDR1 is SGHRS and CDR2 is YFSETQ. The CDR3 has 14 amino acids. The CDR3 loop is CASSPGQGDSPLHF. Written as DNA, the CDR3 is TGCGCCAGCAGCCCGGGACAGGGGGATTCACCCCTCCACTTT.

This chain links TRBV10-3 with TRBJ1-1; D gene uncertain. There are 15 residues in the CDR3. V lost 0 bases and J lost 1, with 9 bases in between. The germline V gene has CDR1 ENHRY and CDR2 SYGVKD. CDR3 DNA sequence: TGTGCCATCAGTGAGTCTGAGACTACGAACACTGAAGCTTTCTTT. The encoded protein is CAISESETTNTEAFF.

The V and J genes are TRBV12-3 or TRBV12-4 and TRBJ1-2; D is unclear. The CDR3 totals 11 residues. Trimming took 5 bases from V and 5 from J, leaving 6 bases between them. CDR3 DNA: TGTGCCAGCAGTGAGAAGTATGGCTACACCTTC. Amino acid sequence: CASSEKYGYTF.

The rearrangement uses TRBV28 and TRBJ1-5; D is uncertain. This CDR3 is 12 amino acids long. Germline values: CDR1 MDHEN, CDR2 SYDVKM. The V end lost 6 bases, the J end lost 11 bases, and 14 bases lay between the germline ends. The CDR3 reads CASSKDLGAQHF. DNA of the CDR3: TGTGCCAGCAGCAAAGACTTGGGAGCCCAGCATTTT.

The chain employs TRBV30 and TRBJ1-2; D gene ambiguous. V lost 2 bases and J 4 bases, leaving 8 bases between the germline ends. Germline lookup yields CDR1 GTSNPN and CDR2 SVGIG (reference sequence). The CDR3 contains 12 residues. The CDR3 sequence is CAWSSQFYGYTF. Written as DNA, the CDR3 is TGTGCCTGGAGTTCGCAGTTCTATGGCTACACCTTC.

The rearrangement uses TRBV18 and TRBJ2-3; unclear D gene. V was shortened by 5 bases and J by 2 bases, with 5 bases between the two germline ends. Germline CDR1 reads KGHSH; CDR2 reads LQKENI. The CDR3 loop spans 12 amino acids. For the CDR3, the DNA is TGTGCCAGCTCAACTACCACAGATACGCAGTATTTT. This encodes CASSTTTDTQYF.

In this sample, this clone turned up once. The J gene is TRBJ1-4, the V gene TRBV30; no reliable D call. Germline CDR1 reads GTSNPN; CDR2 reads SVGIG (reference sequence). Trimming cost V 3 bases and J 7 bases, with 18 bases left between them. This CDR3 region has 15 residues. Here the CDR3 reads CAWSSSPGRGEKLFF. The CDR3 coding sequence is TGTGCCTGGAGCTCCAGTCCCGGGCGGGGTGAAAAACTGTTTTTT.

The chain joins TRBV13 to TRBJ2-1; D unresolved. V lost 5 bases, J lost 4 bases, and 3 bases lay in between. In germline, CDR1 is PRHDT, CDR2 FYEKMQ (reference sequence). The CDR3 has 11 amino acids. The CDR3 DNA reads TGTGCCAGCAGCCTTTACAATGAGCAGTTCTTC. Translated: CASSLYNEQFF.

V is TRBV10-3 and J is TRBJ2-3; 9 bases are a match to TRBD2. Trimming cost V 5 bases and J 1 base; bases outside gene matches: 7. Germline values: CDR1 ENHRY, CDR2 SYGVKD. The CDR3 consists of 16 residues. CDR3 sequence reads: CAISHGGLARTDTQYF. The CDR3 nucleotides read TGTGCCATCAGTCACGGAGGACTAGCGCGCACAGATACGCAGTATTTT.

The genes are TRBV28 and TRBJ1-2, with 9 bases matching TRBD1. CDR1 is MDHEN and CDR2 is SYDVKM in the germline V gene. CDR3 length: 19 amino acids. Unmatched junction bases numbered 21, after V lost 8 bases and J lost 2 bases. CDR3 region: CASCSWTGDASNINYGYTF. CDR3 nucleotides: TGTGCCAGCTGCTCCTGGACAGGGGATGCCTCCAACATAAACTATGGCTACACCTTC.

The chain has TRBV9 and TRBJ2-5, with D possibly being TRBD2 (6 bases). The V gene's germline CDR1 is SGDLS and CDR2 YYNGEE. V gave up 4 bases and J gave up 5 bases, with 18 bases separating them. This CDR3 is built from 15 residues. CDR3 loop: CASSRDVIRGETQYF. CDR3 bases: TGTGCCAGCAGCCGTGACGTGATCCGGGGGGAGACCCAGTACTTC. Complete variable domain (other parts from reference TRBV9 and TRBJ2-5): DSGVTQTPKHLITATGQRVTLRCSPRSGDLSVYWYQQSLDQGLQFLIQYYNGEERAKGNILERFSAQQFPDLHSELNLSSLELGDSALYFCASSRDVIRGETQYFGPGTRLLVL.

This chain joins TRBV19 and TRBJ1-2; TRBD1 matches 7 bases. This CDR3 is 14 amino acids long. The germline V gene has CDR1 LNHDA and CDR2 SQIVND (reference sequence). V shed 5 bases and J 7 bases; nucleotides not matched to a gene: 10. CDR3 in amino acids: CASSAPQGVLGYTF. The CDR3 DNA reads as TGTGCCAGTAGTGCCCCCCAGGGGGTACTTGGCTACACCTTC.